This TCR beta chain was found in a study of shared clonotypes between healthy human individuals. The wider study: The donor group consisted of two women and three men, aged 18 to 49. Study-level findings and limits: Around 5% was the fraction of naive CD4 clonotypes found shared across a few donors.

Sequencing used immunoSEQ multiplex PCR; TCRdb keeps in-frame clones, though not all of them. The sample shows about 1.5 million clones, 95% to 99% of them seen only once. Per the germline V gene, CDR1 is SGHAT and CDR2 is FQNNGV. Trimming left V 6 bases short and J 4 bases short, with 15 bases between. This CDR3 contains 14 residues. About this clone: What it binds is unknown.

Sequenced: naive CD4+ T cells sorted from blood. Stated subset: CD45RA+ positively selected. This sequence joins TRBV11-2 and TRBJ2-5; TRBD1 is a possible D gene (5 bases). The sequence came from a man in his thirties or forties in good health. This CDR3 is CASRSIRAGETQYF. CDR3 bases: TGTGCCAGCAGATCTATCAGGGCTGGAGAGACCCAGTACTTC.